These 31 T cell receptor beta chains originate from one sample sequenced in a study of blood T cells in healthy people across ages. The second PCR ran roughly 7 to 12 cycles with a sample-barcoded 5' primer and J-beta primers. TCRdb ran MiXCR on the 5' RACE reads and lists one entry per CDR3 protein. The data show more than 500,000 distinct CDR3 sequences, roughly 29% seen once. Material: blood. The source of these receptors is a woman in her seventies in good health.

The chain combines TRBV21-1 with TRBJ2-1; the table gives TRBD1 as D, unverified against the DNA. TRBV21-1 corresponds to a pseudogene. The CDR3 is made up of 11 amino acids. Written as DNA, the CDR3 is TGTGCCAGCACTCAGGGCTACGAGCGGTACTTC. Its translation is CASTQGYERYF.

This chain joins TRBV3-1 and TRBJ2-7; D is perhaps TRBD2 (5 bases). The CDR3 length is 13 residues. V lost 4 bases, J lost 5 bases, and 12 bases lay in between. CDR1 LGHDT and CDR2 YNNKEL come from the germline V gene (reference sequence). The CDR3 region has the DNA TGTGCCAGCAGCCCCTCGGGGAGCCACGAGCAGTACTTC. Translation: CASSPSGSHEQYF.

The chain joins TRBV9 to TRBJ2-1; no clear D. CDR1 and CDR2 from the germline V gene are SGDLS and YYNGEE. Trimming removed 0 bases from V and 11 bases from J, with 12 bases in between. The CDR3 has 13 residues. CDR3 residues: CASSVDYPTKQFF. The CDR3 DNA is TGTGCCAGCAGCGTAGATTACCCAACCAAGCAGTTCTTC.

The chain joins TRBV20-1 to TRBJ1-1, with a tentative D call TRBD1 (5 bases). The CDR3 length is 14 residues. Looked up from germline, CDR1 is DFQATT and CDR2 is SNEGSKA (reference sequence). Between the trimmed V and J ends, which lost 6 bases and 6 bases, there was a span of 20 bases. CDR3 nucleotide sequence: TGCAGTGCACCACCTTACACGGGGGTGGCTGAAGCTTTCTTT. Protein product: CSAPPYTGVAEAFF.

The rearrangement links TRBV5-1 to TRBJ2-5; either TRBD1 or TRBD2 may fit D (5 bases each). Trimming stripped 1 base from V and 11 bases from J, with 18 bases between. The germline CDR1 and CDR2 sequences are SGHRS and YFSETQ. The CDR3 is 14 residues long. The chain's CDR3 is CASSLTGPYEGQYF. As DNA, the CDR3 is TGCGCCAGCAGCTTGACGGGGCCCTACGAAGGGCAGTACTTC.

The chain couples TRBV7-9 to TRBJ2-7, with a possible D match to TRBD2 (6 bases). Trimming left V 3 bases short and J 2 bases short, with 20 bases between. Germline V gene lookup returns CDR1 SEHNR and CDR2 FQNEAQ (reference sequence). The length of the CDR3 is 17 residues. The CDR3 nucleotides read TGTGCCAGCAGCTTTCCGCCGGGTGGAGGGGTAACCTACGAGCAGTACTTC. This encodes CASSFPPGGGVTYEQYF.

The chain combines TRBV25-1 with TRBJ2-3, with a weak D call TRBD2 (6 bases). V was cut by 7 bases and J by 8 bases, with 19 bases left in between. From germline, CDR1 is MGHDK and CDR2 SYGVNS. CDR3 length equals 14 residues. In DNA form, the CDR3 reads TGTGCCAGCAATCGGAGGGGCGGGCCAGGTACGCAGTATTTT. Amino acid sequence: CASNRRGGPGTQYF.

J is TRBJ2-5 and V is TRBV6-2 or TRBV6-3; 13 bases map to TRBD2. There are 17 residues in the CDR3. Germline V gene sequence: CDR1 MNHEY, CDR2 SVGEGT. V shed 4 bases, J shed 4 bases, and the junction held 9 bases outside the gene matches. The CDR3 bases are TGTGCCAGCAGTTCAAGACTAGCGGGGGGCCCCCGAGAGACCCAGTACTTC. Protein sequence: CASSSRLAGGPRETQYF.

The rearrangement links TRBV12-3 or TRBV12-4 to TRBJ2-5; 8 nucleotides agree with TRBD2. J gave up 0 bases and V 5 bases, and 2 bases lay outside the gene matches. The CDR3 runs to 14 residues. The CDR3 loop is CASSKGLDQETQYF. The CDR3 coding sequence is TGTGCCAGCAGTAAGGGACTAGACCAAGAGACCCAGTACTTC.

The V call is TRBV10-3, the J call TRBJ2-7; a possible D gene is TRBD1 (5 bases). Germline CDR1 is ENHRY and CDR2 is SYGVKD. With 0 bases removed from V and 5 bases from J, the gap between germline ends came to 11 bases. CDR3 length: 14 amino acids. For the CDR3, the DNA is TGTGCCATCAGTGAGTCTCCGGACAAGGACGAGCAGTACTTC. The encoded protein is CAISESPDKDEQYF.

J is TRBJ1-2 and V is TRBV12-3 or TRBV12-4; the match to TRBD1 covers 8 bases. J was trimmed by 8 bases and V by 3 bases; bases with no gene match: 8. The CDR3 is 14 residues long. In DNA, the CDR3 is TGTGCCAGCAGTTTTGGACAGGGTAGACGGGGCTACACCTTC. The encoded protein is CASSFGQGRRGYTF.

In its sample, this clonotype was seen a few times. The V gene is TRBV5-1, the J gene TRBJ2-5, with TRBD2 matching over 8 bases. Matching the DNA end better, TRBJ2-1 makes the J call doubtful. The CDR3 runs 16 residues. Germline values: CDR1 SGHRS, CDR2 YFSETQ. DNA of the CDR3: TGCGCCAGCAGCCGAACCGGGACTAGTCTCGACGGTGAGCAGTTCTTC. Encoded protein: CASSRTGTSLDGEQFF.

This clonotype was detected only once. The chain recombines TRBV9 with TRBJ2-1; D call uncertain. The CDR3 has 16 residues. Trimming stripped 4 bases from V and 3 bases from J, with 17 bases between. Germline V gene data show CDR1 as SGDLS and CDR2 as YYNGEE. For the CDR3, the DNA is TGTGCCAGCAGCCCTGCTAGGATACGAGGCTACAATGAGCAGTTCTTC. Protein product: CASSPARIRGYNEQFF.

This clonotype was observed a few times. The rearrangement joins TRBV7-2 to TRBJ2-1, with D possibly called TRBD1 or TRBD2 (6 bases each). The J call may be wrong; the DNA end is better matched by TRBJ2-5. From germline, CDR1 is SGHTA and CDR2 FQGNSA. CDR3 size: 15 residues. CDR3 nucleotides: TGTGCCAGCAGCTTAGCAGGGGGAGGATTCGAGACCCAGTACTTC. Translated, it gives CASSLAGGGFETQYF.

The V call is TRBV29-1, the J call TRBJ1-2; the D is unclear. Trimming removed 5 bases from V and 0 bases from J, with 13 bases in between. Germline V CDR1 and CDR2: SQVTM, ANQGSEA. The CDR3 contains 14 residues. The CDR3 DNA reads TGCAGCGTTTTGACCGAAACCTCTAACTATGGCTACACCTTC. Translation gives CSVLTETSNYGYTF. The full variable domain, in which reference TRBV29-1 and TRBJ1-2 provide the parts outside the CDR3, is SAVISQKPSRDICQRGTSLTIQCQVDSQVTMMFWYRQQPGQSLTLIATANQGSEATYESGFVIDKFPISRPNLTFSTLTVSNMSPEDSSIYLCSVLTETSNYGYTFGSGTRLTVV.

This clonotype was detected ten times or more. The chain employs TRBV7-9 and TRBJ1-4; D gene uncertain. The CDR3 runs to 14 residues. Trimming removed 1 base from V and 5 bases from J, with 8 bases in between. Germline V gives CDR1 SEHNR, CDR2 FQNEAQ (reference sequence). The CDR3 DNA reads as TGTGCCAGCAGCTTAGGGGTCGGAAATGAAAAACTGTTTTTT. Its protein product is CASSLGVGNEKLFF.

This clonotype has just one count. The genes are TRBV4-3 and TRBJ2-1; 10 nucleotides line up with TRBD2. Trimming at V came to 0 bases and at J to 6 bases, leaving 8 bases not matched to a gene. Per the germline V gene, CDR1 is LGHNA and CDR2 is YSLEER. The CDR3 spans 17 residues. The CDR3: CASSQDWKAGGPNEQFF. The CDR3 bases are TGCGCCAGCAGCCAAGATTGGAAAGCGGGGGGGCCCAATGAGCAGTTCTTC.

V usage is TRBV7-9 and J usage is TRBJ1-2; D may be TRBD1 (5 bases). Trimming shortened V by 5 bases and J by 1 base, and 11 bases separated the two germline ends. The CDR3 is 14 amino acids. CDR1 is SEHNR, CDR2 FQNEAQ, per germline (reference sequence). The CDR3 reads CASSPMRGNYGYTF. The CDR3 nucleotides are TGTGCCAGCAGCCCTATGAGGGGTAACTATGGCTACACCTTC.

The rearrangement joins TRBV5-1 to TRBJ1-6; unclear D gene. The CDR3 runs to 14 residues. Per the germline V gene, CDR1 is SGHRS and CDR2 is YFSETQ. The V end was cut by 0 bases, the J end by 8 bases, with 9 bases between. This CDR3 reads CASSLEGSDSPLHF. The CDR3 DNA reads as TGCGCCAGCAGCTTGGAGGGCTCGGATTCACCCCTCCACTTT.

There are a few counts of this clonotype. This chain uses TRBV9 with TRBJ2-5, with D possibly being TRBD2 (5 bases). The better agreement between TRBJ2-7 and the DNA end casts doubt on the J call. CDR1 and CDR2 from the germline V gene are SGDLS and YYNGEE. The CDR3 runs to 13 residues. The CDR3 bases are TGTGCCAGCAGCGTTTTGCTCGAGGGCGAGCAGTACTTC. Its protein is CASSVLLEGEQYF.

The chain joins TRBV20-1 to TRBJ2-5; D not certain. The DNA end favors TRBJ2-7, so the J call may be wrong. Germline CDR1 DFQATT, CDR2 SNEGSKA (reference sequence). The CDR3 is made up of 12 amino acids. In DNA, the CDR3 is TGCAGTGCTAGCGAGCATCACTACGAGCAGTACTTC. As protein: CSASEHHYEQYF.

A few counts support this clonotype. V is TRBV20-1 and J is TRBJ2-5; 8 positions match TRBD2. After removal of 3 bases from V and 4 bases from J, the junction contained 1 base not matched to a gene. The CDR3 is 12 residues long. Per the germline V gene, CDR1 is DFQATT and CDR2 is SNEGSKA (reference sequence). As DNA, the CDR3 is TGCAGTGCTAGTGCGGGGGGAGAGACCCAGTACTTC. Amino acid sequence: CSASAGGETQYF.

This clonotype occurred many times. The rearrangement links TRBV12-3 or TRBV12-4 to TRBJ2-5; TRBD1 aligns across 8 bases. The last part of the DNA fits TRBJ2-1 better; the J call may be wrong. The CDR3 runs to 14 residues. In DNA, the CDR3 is TGTGCCAGCAGTTTGTGGACAGGGAACAATGAGCAGTTCTTC. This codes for CASSLWTGNNEQFF.

CDR3 residues: CASSLFHMQGLAYEQYF. In DNA, the CDR3 is TGTGCCAGCAGTTTATTTCACATGCAGGGCTTAGCGTACGAGCAGTACTTC. The V gene is TRBV27, the J gene TRBJ2-5; D may match TRBD1 or TRBD2 (5 bases each). Judging by the DNA end, TRBJ2-7 fits better; the J call may be wrong. Germline V gene sequence: CDR1 MNHEY, CDR2 SMNVEV (reference sequence). This CDR3 comprises 17 residues.

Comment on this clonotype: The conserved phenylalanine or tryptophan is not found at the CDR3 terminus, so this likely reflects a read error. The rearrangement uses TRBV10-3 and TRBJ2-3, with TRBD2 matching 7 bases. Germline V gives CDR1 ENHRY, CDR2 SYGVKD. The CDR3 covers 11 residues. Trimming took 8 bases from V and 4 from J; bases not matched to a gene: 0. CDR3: CAIGGADTQYL. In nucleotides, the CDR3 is TGTGCCATCGGGGGGGCAGATACGCAGTATCTT.

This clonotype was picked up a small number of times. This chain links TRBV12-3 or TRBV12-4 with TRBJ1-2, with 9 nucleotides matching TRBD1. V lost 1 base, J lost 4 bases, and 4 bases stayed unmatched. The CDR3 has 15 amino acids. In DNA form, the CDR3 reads TGTGCCAGCAGTTTAGGGACAGGGGCCAGCTATGGCTACACCTTC. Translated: CASSLGTGASYGYTF.

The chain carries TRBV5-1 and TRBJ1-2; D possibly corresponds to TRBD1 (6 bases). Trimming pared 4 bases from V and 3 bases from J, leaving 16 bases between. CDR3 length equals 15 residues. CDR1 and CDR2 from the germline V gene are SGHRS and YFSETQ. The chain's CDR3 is CASSPGPGADYGYTF. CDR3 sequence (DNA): TGCGCCAGCAGCCCTGGACCAGGGGCGGACTATGGCTACACCTTC.

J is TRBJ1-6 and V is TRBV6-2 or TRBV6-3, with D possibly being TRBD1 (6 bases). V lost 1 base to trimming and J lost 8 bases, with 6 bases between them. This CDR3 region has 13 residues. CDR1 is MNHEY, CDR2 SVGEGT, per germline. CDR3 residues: CASSYWGHSPLHF. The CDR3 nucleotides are TGTGCCAGCAGTTACTGGGGGCATTCACCCCTCCACTTT.

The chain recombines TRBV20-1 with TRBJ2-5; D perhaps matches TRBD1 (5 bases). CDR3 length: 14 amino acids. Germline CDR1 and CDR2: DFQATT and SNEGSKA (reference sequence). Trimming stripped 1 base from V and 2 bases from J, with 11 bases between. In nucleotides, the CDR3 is TGCAGTGCTAGAGTGGCAGGGCTACAAGAGACCCAGTACTTC. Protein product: CSARVAGLQETQYF.

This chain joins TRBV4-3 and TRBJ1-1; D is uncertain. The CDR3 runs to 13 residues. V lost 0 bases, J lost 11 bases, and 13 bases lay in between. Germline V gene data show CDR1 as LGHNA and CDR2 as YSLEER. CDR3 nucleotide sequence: TGCGCCAGCAGCCAAGATTGGGGAGACGGGGCTTTCTTT. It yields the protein CASSQDWGDGAFF.

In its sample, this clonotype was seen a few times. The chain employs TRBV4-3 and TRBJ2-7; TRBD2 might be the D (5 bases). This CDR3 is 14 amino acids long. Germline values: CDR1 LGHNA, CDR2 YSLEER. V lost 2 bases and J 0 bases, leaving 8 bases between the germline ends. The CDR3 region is CASSQQRYSYEQYF. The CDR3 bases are TGCGCCAGCAGCCAACAGCGGTACTCCTACGAGCAGTACTTC.